This T cell receptor beta chain came from a study of cytomegalovirus exposure and HLA in healthy donors. About the research overall: Among over 300 genotyped donors, roughly 81% fell in the Caucasian-associated ancestry cluster.

PCR was performed using 60 Vbeta and 13 Jbeta primers. Generated by immunoSEQ multiplex PCR, the TCRdb table keeps only in-frame clones and is missing some. There are some 83,000 clones in the sample, with 1.1% held by the top ten. The CDR3 runs 14 residues. Trimming shortened V by 4 bases and J by 5 bases, and 12 bases separated the two germline ends. Per germline, CDR1 SGHVS and CDR2 FNYEAQ. The clonotype originates from a woman between 25 and 40 years old in good health and CMV-seronegative. This chain uses TRBV7-6 with TRBJ2-1; maybe TRBD2 (7 bases). Sequencing used PBMCs. CDR3 bases: TGTGCCAGCAGCTACGGGGGGCCAAACAATGAGCAGTTCTTC. As protein: CASSYGGPNNEQFF.